Each of the 22 T cell receptor beta chains below was sequenced from the same sample in a study of cytomegalovirus exposure and HLA in healthy donors. With 60 Vbeta and 13 Jbeta primers, the PCR was carried out. Produced via immunoSEQ multiplex PCR; TCRdb's table is partial and in-frame only. The table lists about 99,000 clones, approximately 66% of them singletons. Sequencing input: PBMCs. These receptors originate from a woman in her forties or fifties in good health and CMV-seronegative.

The V call is TRBV9, the J call TRBJ2-1; D might be TRBD2 (5 bases). The germline gives CDR1 SGDLS, CDR2 YYNGEE. V dropped 4 bases and J dropped 6 bases, with 11 bases sitting between them. The CDR3 is made up of 13 amino acids. The CDR3 DNA sequence: TGTGCCAGCAGCCCCGGGGTGGGCAATGAGCAGTTCTTC. Protein product: CASSPGVGNEQFF.

The V gene is TRBV19, the J gene TRBJ1-1; D gene unclear. There are 14 residues in the CDR3. Germline CDR1 and CDR2: LNHDA and SQIVND (reference sequence). The V and J ends lost 3 bases and 3 bases respectively, with 11 bases between them. This chain's CDR3 is CASSIDTLYTEAFF. CDR3 DNA sequence: TGTGCCAGTAGTATCGACACACTCTACACTGAAGCTTTCTTT.

The gene calls are TRBV19 and TRBJ2-5, with D tentatively TRBD1 (6 bases). This CDR3 is built from 14 residues. V was trimmed by 6 bases and J by 5 bases, leaving 16 bases between them. CDR1 and CDR2 from the germline V gene are LNHDA and SQIVND (reference sequence). The CDR3 DNA sequence: TGTGCCAGTAGGTCAGGGGCGTCAAGGGAGACCCAGTACTTC. Its protein is CASRSGASRETQYF. The full variable domain, its missing parts supplied by reference TRBV19 and TRBJ2-5, is DGGITQSPKYLFRKEGQNVTLSCEQNLNHDAMYWYRQDPGQGLRLIYYSQIVNDFQKGDIAEGYSVSREKKESFPLTVTSAQKNPTAFYLCASRSGASRETQYFGPGTRLLVL.

V and J are TRBV5-4 and TRBJ1-2; perhaps TRBD1 as D (6 bases). V dropped 4 bases and J dropped 6 bases, with 25 bases sitting between them. The CDR3 runs to 17 residues. CDR1 is SGHNT, CDR2 YYREEE, per germline (reference sequence). The CDR3 is CASSLSGGAVIFHGYTF. The CDR3 DNA is TGTGCCAGCAGCCTCAGCGGGGGGGCCGTTATTTTCCATGGCTACACCTTC. The full variable domain, its missing parts supplied by reference TRBV5-4 and TRBJ1-2, is ETGVTQSPTHLIKTRGQQVTLRCSSQSGHNTVSWYQQALGQGPQFIFQYYREEENGRGNFPPRFSGLQFPNYSSELNVNALELDDSALYLCASSLSGGAVIFHGYTFGSGTRLTVV.

J is TRBJ2-2 and V is TRBV7-8; 10 bases align to TRBD2. Germline V gene sequence: CDR1 SGHVS, CDR2 FQNEAQ. Unmatched junction bases numbered 8, after V lost 11 bases and J lost 5 bases. The CDR3 contains 14 residues. CDR3 sequence reads: CAGLAGATTGELFF. CDR3 nucleotide sequence: TGTGCCGGGCTAGCGGGAGCCACTACCGGGGAGCTGTTTTTT.

CDR3 sequence reads: CASSQDDREIYEQYF. The CDR3 DNA reads TGCGCCAGCAGCCAAGACGACAGGGAGATTTACGAGCAGTACTTC. V gene TRBV4-3 combines with J gene TRBJ2-7; 7 bases line up with TRBD1. CDR1 and CDR2 (germline): LGHNA, YSLEER. This CDR3 contains 15 residues. V lost 0 bases, J lost 4 bases, and 6 bases stayed unmatched.

The J gene is TRBJ2-2, the V gene TRBV7-3; the match to TRBD2 covers 9 bases. V was pared by 5 bases and J by 5 bases, with 15 bases of the junction left unmatched. Germline V gene data show CDR1 as SGHTA and CDR2 as FQGTGA. The CDR3 covers 18 residues. The CDR3 DNA sequence: TGTGCCAGCAGCCACCCTCAGGGCTCGGCGGGAGGGACCGGGGAGCTGTTTTTT. The encoded protein is CASSHPQGSAGGTGELFF.

Only a few counts were recorded for this clone. The genes are TRBV5-1 and TRBJ1-4; D uncertain. CDR3 length equals 15 residues. Germline V gene lookup returns CDR1 SGHRS and CDR2 YFSETQ. V lost 4 bases and J lost 7, with 17 bases in between. In DNA, the CDR3 is TGCGCCAGCAGCCCGGGAGACACCGGCGGTGAAAAACTGTTTTTT. Translating it yields CASSPGDTGGEKLFF.

The chain links TRBV4-2 to TRBJ2-1, with 12 bases matching TRBD2. V was clipped by 4 bases and J by 8 bases; unmatched bases: 6. The germline gives CDR1 LGHNA, CDR2 YNFKEQ. The CDR3 is 15 residues long. CDR3 sequence (DNA): TGTGCCAGCAGCCTCCGACTAGCGGGAGACTATGAGCAGTTCTTC. Residues: CASSLRLAGDYEQFF.

This clone has only one observation. The sample carries other DNA sequences with the same CDR3. The chain recombines TRBV15 with TRBJ2-7; weak D call: TRBD2 (5 bases). CDR1 LNHNV and CDR2 YYDKDF come from the germline V gene (reference sequence). Trimming pared 0 bases from V and 4 bases from J, leaving 7 bases between. The CDR3 has 13 residues. The CDR3, as DNA: TGTGCCACCAGCAGAGACAGGAGGTACGAGCAGTACTTC. Translated, it gives CATSRDRRYEQYF. The whole variable domain, remainder taken from reference TRBV15 and TRBJ2-7, is DAMVIQNPRYQVTQFGKPVTLSCSQTLNHNVMYWYQQKSSQAPKLLFHYYDKDFNNEADTPDNFQSRRPNTSFCFLDIRSPGLGDTAMYLCATSRDRRYEQYFGPGTRLTVT.

The V call is TRBV4-1, the J call TRBJ2-3; 7 nucleotides agree with TRBD1. V was pared by 3 bases and J by 4 bases, with 1 base of the junction left unmatched. CDR3 length equals 13 residues. Germline CDR1 MGHRA, CDR2 YSYEKL. The CDR3, as DNA: TGCGCCAGCAGCCACACAGGGGCAGATACGCAGTATTTT. Protein: CASSHTGADTQYF.

The chain uses TRBV5-1 and TRBJ2-2; 9 bases fit TRBD2. This CDR3 comprises 16 residues. Germline V gene lookup returns CDR1 SGHRS and CDR2 YFSETQ. The V segment lost 2 bases and the J segment 5 bases; nucleotides outside the gene matches: 7. DNA for the CDR3: TGCGCCAGCAGCTTATCAGCGGGGGGAACAACCGGGGAGCTGTTTTTT. Its protein product is CASSLSAGGTTGELFF.

This sequence joins TRBV7-9 and TRBJ1-4; D gene ambiguous. The CDR3 covers 19 residues. Per germline, CDR1 SEHNR and CDR2 FQNEAQ (reference sequence). V was shortened by 10 bases and J by 0 bases, with 27 bases between the two germline ends. The CDR3, as DNA: TGTGCCACCTTAGCTTGGCGGTCACAAAGCGGGACAACTAATGAAAAACTGTTTTTT. Protein sequence: CATLAWRSQSGTTNEKLFF.

V gene TRBV4-1 combines with J gene TRBJ1-2, with D tentatively TRBD1 (5 bases). Between the trimmed V and J ends, which lost 0 bases and 4 bases, there was a span of 12 bases. Germline loops: CDR1 MGHRA, CDR2 YSYEKL. CDR3 size: 15 residues. CDR3 region: CASSQEEGQGYGYTF. The CDR3, as DNA: TGCGCCAGCAGCCAAGAGGAGGGGCAGGGCTATGGCTACACCTTC.

As for this clone: Additional DNA sequences in this sample encode the identical CDR3. The V call is TRBV9, the J call TRBJ2-1; 7 bases are shared with TRBD1. There are 15 residues in the CDR3. CDR1 and CDR2 (germline): SGDLS, YYNGEE. V lost 0 bases and J lost 0; bases outside the gene matches: 0. The CDR3 spells CASSVGQGSYNEQFF. The DNA of the CDR3 is TGTGCCAGCAGCGTAGGACAGGGCTCCTACAATGAGCAGTTCTTC.

The J gene is TRBJ2-5, the V gene TRBV2; perhaps TRBD1 as D (5 bases). V was clipped by 2 bases and J by 4 bases, with 14 bases between them. CDR3 length: 15 residues. CDR1 and CDR2 from the germline V gene are SNHLY and FYNNEI. This chain's CDR3 is CASSEYGAGPETQYF. The CDR3 DNA reads TGTGCCAGCAGTGAATATGGGGCAGGCCCAGAGACCCAGTACTTC.

This chain links TRBV28 with TRBJ2-3; 11 nucleotides align to TRBD2. CDR3 length: 18 amino acids. V was clipped by 3 bases and J by 5 bases; unmatched bases: 13. Per germline, CDR1 MDHEN and CDR2 SYDVKM. The DNA for the CDR3 is TGTGCCAGCAGTTTTTTCGGGGTAGCGGGAGGGCGGGGAGATACGCAGTATTTT. This encodes CASSFFGVAGGRGDTQYF.

This clone has more than one count but fewer than ten. This chain connects TRBV7-6 to TRBJ2-7, with D perhaps matching TRBD1 (5 bases). V lost 2 bases to trimming and J lost 3 bases, with 14 bases between them. Per the germline V gene, CDR1 is SGHVS and CDR2 is FNYEAQ. The CDR3 consists of 15 residues. Here the CDR3 DNA reads TGTGCCAGCAGCTTATGGCCAGGGAAGAACTACGAGCAGTACTTC. Protein sequence: CASSLWPGKNYEQYF. Looking up the rest from reference TRBV7-6 and TRBJ2-7 gives the full variable domain: GAGVSQSPRYKVTKRGQDVALRCDPISGHVSLYWYRQALGQGPEFLTYFNYEAQQDKSGLPNDRFSAERPEGSISTLTIQRTEQRDSAMYRCASSLWPGKNYEQYFGPGTRLTVT.

The chain carries TRBV2 and TRBJ1-4; D is undetermined. The V end was cut by 2 bases, the J end by 2 bases, with 3 bases between. The CDR3 is 13 residues long. Germline V gene lookup returns CDR1 SNHLY and CDR2 FYNNEI. The chain's CDR3 is CASSEQTNEKLFF. CDR3 in DNA: TGTGCCAGCAGTGAACAGACTAATGAAAAACTGTTTTTT.

This sequence joins TRBV5-1 and TRBJ1-1; TRBD1 agrees at 8 bases. Looked up from germline, CDR1 is SGHRS and CDR2 is YFSETQ. V trimming: 2 bases; J trimming: 4 bases; junction bases outside the gene matches: 1. This CDR3 contains 13 residues. CDR3 sequence reads: CASSLQGVTEAFF. DNA of the CDR3: TGCGCCAGCAGCTTACAGGGGGTCACTGAAGCTTTCTTT.

The rearrangement joins TRBV6-5 to TRBJ1-5; TRBD1 matches 7 bases. This CDR3 has 13 residues. CDR1 is MNHEY, CDR2 SVGAGI, per germline. V lost 4 bases and J lost 6; bases outside the gene matches: 3. The CDR3 spells CASSSTGLQPQHF. CDR3 coding DNA: TGTGCCAGCAGTTCGACAGGGCTTCAGCCCCAGCATTTT.

V gene TRBV2 combines with J gene TRBJ2-5; 8 bases fit TRBD1. CDR3 length equals 13 residues. V lost 9 bases to trimming and J lost 1 base; unmatched junction nucleotides: 4. Germline V gene lookup returns CDR1 SNHLY and CDR2 FYNNEI. The CDR3 spells CARTGDSQETQYF. The CDR3 nucleotides read TGTGCCAGGACAGGGGACAGCCAAGAGACCCAGTACTTC. The full variable domain, completed using reference TRBV2 and TRBJ2-5, is EPEVTQTPSHQVTQMGQEVILRCVPISNHLYFYWYRQILGQKVEFLVSFYNNEISEKSEIFDDQFSVERPDGSNFTLKIRSTKLEDSAMYFCARTGDSQETQYFGPGTRLLVL.